This T cell receptor beta chain stems from a study of T cells in Graves' hyperthyroidism and ophthalmopathy. Study at large: Blood was drawn when the patient was first diagnosed and still untreated. Overall study results and limits: It was a median approximately six months before onset that the model predicted ophthalmopathy.

Enrolled ophthalmopathy patients presented with a Clinical Activity Score of at least 3, a NOSPECS grade of at least 4, and disease duration under 3 months. Exclusion criteria comprised uncontrolled infection, other autoimmune disease, pregnancy or lactation. This clonotype has at least ten counts. Antigen unknown. Germline-derived CDR1 and CDR2 are DFQATT and SNEGSKA (reference sequence). V was trimmed by 1 base and J by 0 bases, leaving 7 bases between them. The CDR3 contains 13 residues. The TCR beta CDR3 regions underwent amplification using RNA transcripts as the source. HTBI primers were used for first-round RT-PCR of the TCR CDR3. TCRdb recomputed calls from the multiplex PCR reads with MiXCR, one row per CDR3 protein. This sample has about 600,000 distinct CDR3 sequences; over 12% occur once, and the top ten carry roughly 7.7%.

This TCR derives from a woman younger than 30 with Graves' ophthalmopathy. The V gene is TRBV20-1, the J gene TRBJ2-7, with D unresolved. The sequenced material came from blood. CDR3 bases: TGCAGTGCTAGAGTGGGGTCCTCCTACGAGCAGTACTTC. Protein: CSARVGSSYEQYF.